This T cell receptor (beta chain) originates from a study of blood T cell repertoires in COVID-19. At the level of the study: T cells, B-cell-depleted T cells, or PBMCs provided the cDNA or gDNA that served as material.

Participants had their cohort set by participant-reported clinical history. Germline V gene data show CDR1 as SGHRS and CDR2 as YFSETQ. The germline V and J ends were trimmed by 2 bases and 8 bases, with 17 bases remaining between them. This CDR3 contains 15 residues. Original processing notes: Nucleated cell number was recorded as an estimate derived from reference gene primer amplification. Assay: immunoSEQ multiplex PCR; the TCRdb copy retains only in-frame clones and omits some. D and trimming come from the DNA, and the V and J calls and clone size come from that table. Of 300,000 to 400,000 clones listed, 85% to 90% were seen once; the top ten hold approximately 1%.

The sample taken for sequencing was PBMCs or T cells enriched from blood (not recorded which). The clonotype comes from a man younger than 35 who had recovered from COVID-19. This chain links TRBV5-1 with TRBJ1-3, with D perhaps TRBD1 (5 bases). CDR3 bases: TGCGCCAGCAGCTTAGGGGATGCATCCAGGGACACCATATATTTT. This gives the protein CASSLGDASRDTIYF.